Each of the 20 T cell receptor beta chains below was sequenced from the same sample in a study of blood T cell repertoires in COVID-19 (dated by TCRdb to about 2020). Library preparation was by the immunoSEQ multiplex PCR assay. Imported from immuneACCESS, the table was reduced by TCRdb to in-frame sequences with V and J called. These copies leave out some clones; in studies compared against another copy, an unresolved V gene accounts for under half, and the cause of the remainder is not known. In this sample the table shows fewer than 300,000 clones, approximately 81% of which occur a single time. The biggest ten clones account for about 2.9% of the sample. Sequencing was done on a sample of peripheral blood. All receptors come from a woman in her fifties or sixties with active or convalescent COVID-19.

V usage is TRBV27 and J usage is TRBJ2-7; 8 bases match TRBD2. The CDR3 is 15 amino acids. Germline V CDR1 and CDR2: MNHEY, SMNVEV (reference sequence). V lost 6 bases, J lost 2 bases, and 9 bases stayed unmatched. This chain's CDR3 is CASRRGPGGAYEQYF. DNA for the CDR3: TGTGCCAGCAGGAGGGGTCCCGGGGGGGCCTACGAGCAGTACTTC.

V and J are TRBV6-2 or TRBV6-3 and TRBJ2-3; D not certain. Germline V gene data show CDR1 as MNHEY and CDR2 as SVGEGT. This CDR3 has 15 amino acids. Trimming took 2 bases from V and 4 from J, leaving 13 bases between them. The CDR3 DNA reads TGTGCCAGCAGTTACATGGGCTTGTTGGCAGATACGCAGTATTTT. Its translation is CASSYMGLLADTQYF.

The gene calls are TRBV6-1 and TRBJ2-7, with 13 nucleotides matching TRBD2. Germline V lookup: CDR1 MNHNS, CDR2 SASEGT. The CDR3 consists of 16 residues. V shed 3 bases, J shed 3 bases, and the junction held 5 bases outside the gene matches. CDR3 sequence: CASSDGLAGANYEQYF. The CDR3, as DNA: TGTGCCAGCAGTGACGGACTAGCGGGGGCCAACTACGAGCAGTACTTC.

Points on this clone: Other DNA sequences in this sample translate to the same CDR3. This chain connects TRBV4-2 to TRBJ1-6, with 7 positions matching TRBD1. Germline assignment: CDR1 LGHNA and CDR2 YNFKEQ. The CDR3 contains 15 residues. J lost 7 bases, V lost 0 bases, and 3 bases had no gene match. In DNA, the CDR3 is TGTGCCAGCAGCCAAGACCGGGACAGCAATTCACCCCTCCACTTT. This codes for CASSQDRDSNSPLHF.

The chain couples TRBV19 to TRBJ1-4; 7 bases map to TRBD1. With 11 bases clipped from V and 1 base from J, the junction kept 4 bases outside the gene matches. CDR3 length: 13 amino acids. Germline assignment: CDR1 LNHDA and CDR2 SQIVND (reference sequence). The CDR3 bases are TGTGCCTCACGGGACAGAACTAATGAAAAACTGTTTTTT. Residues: CASRDRTNEKLFF.

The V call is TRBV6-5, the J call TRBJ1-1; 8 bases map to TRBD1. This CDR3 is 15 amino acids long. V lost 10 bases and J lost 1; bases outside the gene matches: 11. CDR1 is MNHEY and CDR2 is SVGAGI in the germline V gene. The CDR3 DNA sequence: TGTGCCACCGATGGATGGACAGGGCCGAACACTGAAGCTTTCTTT. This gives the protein CATDGWTGPNTEAFF.

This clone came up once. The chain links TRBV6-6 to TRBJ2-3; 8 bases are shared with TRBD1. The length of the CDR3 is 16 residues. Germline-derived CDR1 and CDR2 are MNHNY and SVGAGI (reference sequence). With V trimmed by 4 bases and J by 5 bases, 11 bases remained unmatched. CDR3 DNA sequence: TGTGCCAGCAGTTCCGGGACGGGACAGGCTGTAGATACGCAGTATTTT. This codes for CASSSGTGQAVDTQYF.

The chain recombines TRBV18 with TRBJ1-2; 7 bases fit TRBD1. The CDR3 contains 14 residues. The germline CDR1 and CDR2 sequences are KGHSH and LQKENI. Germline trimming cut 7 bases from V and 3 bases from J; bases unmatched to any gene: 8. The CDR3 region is CASWTGTEDYGYTF. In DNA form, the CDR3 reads TGTGCCAGCTGGACCGGGACAGAGGACTATGGCTACACCTTC.

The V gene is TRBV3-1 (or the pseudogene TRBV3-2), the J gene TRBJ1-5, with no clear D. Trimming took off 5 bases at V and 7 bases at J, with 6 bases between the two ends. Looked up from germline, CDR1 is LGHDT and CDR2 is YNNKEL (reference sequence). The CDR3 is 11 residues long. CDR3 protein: CASSARQPQHF. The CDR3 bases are TGTGCCAGCAGCGCTCGGCAGCCCCAGCATTTT.

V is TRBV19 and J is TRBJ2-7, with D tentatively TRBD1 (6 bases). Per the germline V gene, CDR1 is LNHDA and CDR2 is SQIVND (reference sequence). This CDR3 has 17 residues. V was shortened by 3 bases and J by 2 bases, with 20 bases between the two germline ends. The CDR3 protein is CASSIAAGETKTYEQYF. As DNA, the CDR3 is TGTGCCAGTAGTATCGCGGCAGGGGAAACTAAAACCTACGAGCAGTACTTC.

The CDR3 loop is CASSRAGQDMNTEAFF. Written as DNA, the CDR3 is TGTGCCAGCAGCCGAGCGGGACAGGACATGAACACTGAAGCTTTCTTT. The chain recombines TRBV14 with TRBJ1-1, with 8 positions matching TRBD1. This CDR3 contains 16 residues. J lost 0 bases, V lost 4 bases, and 7 bases had no gene match. Germline-derived CDR1 and CDR2 are SGHDN and FVKESK.

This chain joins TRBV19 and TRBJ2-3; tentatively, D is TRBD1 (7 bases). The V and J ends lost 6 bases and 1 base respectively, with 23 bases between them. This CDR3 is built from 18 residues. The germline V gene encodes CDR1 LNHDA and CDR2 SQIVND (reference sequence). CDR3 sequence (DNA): TGTGCCAGTAGCCTTGGGTGGAGGGGGCGCAAGGGCACAGATACGCAGTATTTT. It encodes CASSLGWRGRKGTDTQYF.

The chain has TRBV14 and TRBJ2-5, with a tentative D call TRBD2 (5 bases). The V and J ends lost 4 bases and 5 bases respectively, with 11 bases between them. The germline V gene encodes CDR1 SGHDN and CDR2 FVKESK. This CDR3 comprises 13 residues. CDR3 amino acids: CASSRDYSETQYF. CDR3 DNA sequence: TGTGCCAGCAGCCGAGACTATAGCGAGACCCAGTACTTC.

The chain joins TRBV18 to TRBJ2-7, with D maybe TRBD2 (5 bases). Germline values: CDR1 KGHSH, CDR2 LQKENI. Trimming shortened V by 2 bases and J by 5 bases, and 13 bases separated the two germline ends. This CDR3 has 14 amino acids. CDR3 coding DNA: TGTGCCAGCTCACCAAGGGAGAGCCAGGACGAGCAGTACTTC. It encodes CASSPRESQDEQYF.

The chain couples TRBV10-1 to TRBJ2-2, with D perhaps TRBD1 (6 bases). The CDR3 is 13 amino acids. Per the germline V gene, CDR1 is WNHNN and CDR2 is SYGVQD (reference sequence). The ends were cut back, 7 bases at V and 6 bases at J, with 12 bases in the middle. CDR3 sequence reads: CASNAGEPGELFF. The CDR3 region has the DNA TGCGCCAGCAATGCAGGGGAGCCCGGGGAGCTGTTTTTT.

DNA for the CDR3: TGTGCCAGTAGGTGGACAGGGATGAACACTGAAGCTTTCTTT. Translating gives CASRWTGMNTEAFF. This rearrangement joins TRBV19 to TRBJ1-1, with TRBD1 identical over 8 bases. The V and J ends lost 6 bases and 0 bases, in that order; junction bases with no gene match: 3. The CDR3 length is 14 residues. Germline V lookup: CDR1 LNHDA, CDR2 SQIVND (reference sequence).

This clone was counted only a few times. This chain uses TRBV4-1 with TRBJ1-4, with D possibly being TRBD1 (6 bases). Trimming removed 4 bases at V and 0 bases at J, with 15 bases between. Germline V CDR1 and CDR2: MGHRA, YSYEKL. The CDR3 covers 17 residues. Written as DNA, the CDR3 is TGCGCCAGCAGCCGGGGACAATACGTGGCAACTAATGAAAAACTGTTTTTT. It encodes CASSRGQYVATNEKLFF.

CDR3 region: CASSLGRGNYGYTF. As DNA, the CDR3 is TGTGCCAGTAGCTTGGGGCGGGGGAACTATGGCTACACCTTC. The chain has TRBV19 and TRBJ1-2; perhaps TRBD1 as D (5 bases). The CDR3 totals 14 residues. The V gene lost 6 bases and the J gene lost 2 bases, with 13 bases spanning the gap. Looked up from germline, CDR1 is LNHDA and CDR2 is SQIVND (reference sequence). The whole variable domain, filled in from reference TRBV19 and TRBJ1-2, reads DGGITQSPKYLFRKEGQNVTLSCEQNLNHDAMYWYRQDPGQGLRLIYYSQIVNDFQKGDIAEGYSVSREKKESFPLTVTSAQKNPTAFYLCASSLGRGNYGYTFGSGTRLTVV.

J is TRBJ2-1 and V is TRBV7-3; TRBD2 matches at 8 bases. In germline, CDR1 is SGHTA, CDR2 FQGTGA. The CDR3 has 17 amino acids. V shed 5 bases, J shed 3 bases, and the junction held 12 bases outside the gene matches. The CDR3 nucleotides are TGTGCCAGCAGCCGTCCGTTTAAGCGGGAGAACTACAATGAGCAGTTCTTC. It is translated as CASSRPFKRENYNEQFF.

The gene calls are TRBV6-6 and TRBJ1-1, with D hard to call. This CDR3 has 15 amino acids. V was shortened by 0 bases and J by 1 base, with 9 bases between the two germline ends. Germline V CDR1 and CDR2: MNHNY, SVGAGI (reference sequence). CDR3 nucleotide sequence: TGTGCCAGCAGTTACTCGAAGCGGGGGAACACTGAAGCTTTCTTT. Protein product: CASSYSKRGNTEAFF.